The sequence of this T cell receptor beta chain was determined in a study of blood T cells in healthy people across ages. About the research overall: About one barcoded beta molecule per two T cells was captured by template switching. Overall study findings and caveats: Diversity was estimated from one million T cells, and these estimates were considered underestimates.

PCR was performed a second time for about 6 to 12 cycles using a sample-barcoded 5' primer and a J-beta primer mix. From each sample, at least 2.5 million paired-end reads containing CDR3 were obtained. TCRdb reprocessed the 5' RACE reads via MiXCR and lists one record per CDR3 protein. The sample lists some 1.4 million distinct CDR3 sequences; approximately 38% were seen once. The CDR3 consists of 16 residues. Germline lookup yields CDR1 MNHEY and CDR2 SMNVEV (reference sequence). V was trimmed by 3 bases and J by 1 base, leaving 15 bases between them. Every donor contributed roughly 10 milliliters of peripheral blood by blood draw. About this clonotype: The antigen is unknown.

The source of this sequence is a woman between 18 and 29 years old in good health. The J gene is TRBJ2-5, the V gene TRBV27, with a weak D call TRBD2 (5 bases). Sequenced input: blood. The CDR3 loop is CASSLLGFEGQETQYF. In nucleotides, the CDR3 is TGTGCCAGCAGTTTGTTGGGTTTCGAGGGCCAAGAGACCCAGTACTTC.